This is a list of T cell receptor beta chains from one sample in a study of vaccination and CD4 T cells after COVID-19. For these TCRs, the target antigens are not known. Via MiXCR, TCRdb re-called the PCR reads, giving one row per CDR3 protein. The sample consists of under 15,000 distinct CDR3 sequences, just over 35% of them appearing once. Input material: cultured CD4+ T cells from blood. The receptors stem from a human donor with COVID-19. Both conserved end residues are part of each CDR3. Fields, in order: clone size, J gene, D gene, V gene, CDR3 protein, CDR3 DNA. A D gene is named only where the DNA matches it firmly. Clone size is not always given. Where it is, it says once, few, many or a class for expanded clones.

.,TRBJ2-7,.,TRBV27,CASSLAGALYEQYF,TGTGCCAGCAGTTTAGCGGGGGCCCTCTACGAGCAGTACTTC
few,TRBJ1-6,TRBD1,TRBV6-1,CASRLDRGLGSPLHF,TGTGCCAGCAGGTTGGACAGGGGGTTAGGTTCACCCCTCCACTTT
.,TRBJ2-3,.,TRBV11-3,CASMPIGAPTDTQYF,TGTGCCAGCATGCCTATCGGGGCGCCCACAGATACGCAGTATTTT
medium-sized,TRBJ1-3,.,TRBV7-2,CASSPAALAFRGNTIYF,TGTGCCAGCAGCCCCGCCGCTCTGGCGTTCCGTGGAAACACCATATATTTT
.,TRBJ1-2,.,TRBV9,CASSVDLLSGGYTF,TGTGCCAGCAGCGTAGACCTTCTCTCGGGGGGCTACACCTTC
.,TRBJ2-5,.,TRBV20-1,CSARESGIYTQYF,TGCAGTGCTAGAGAGTCGGGTATATATACCCAGTACTTC
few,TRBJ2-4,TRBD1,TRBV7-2,CASSPRQGENIQYF,TGTGCCAGCAGCCCCAGACAGGGGGAAAACATTCAGTACTTC
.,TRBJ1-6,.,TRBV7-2,CASSTGPTRDSPLHF,TGTGCCAGCAGCACGGGGCCTACTCGGGATTCACCCCTCCACTTT
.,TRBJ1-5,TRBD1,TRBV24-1,CATSDWAGGAGGNQPQHF,TGTGCCACCAGTGATTGGGCAGGGGGTGCCGGTGGCAATCAGCCCCAGCATTTT
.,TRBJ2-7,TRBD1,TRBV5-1,CASSLTGGNAGEQYF,TGCGCCAGCAGCTTGACAGGGGGTAACGCGGGCGAGCAGTACTTC
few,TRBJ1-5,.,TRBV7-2,CASSLDVPNQPQHF,TGTGCCAGCAGCTTAGATGTCCCCAATCAGCCCCAGCATTTT
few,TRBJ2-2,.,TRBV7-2,CASSSALITPTSPGELFF,TGTGCCAGCAGCTCCGCCCTGATAACCCCCACTAGCCCCGGGGAGCTGTTTTTT
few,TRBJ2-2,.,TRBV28,CASIGVGWAATNTGELFF,TGTGCCAGCATCGGCGTAGGCTGGGCCGCTACGAACACCGGGGAGCTGTTTTTT
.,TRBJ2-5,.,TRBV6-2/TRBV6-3,CASSYVAKQETQYF,TGTGCCAGCAGTTACGTCGCAAAGCAAGAGACCCAGTACTTC
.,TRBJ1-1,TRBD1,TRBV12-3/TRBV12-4,CASSLHGQGSEAFF,TGTGCCAGCAGTTTACACGGACAGGGCTCTGAAGCTTTCTTT
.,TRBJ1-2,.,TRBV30,CAWRDGRLYTF,TGTGCCTGGAGAGACGGCAGGCTCTACACCTTC
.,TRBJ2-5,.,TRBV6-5,CASSFQRGDMRYQTTQYF,TGTGCCAGCAGTTTCCAGAGAGGGGACATGAGATATCAGACGACCCAGTACTTC
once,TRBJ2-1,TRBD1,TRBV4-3,CASSQDGAGGNEQFF,TGCGCCAGCAGCCAAGATGGAGCAGGGGGCAACGAGCAGTTCTTC
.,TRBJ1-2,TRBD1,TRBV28,CASSLQGSYGYTF,TGTGCCAGCAGCCTACAGGGGAGCTATGGCTACACCTTC
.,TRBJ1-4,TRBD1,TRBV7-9,CASSPGTGTTGGEKLFF,TGTGCCAGCAGCCCCGGGACAGGTACCACAGGAGGGGAAAAACTGTTTTTT
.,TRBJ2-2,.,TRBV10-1,CASSFNTGELFF,TGCGCCAGCAGTTTTAACACCGGGGAGCTGTTTTTT
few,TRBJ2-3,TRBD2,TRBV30,CAWSYTGTSGVTDTQYF,TGTGCCTGGAGTTACACCGGGACTAGCGGGGTCACAGATACGCAGTATTTT
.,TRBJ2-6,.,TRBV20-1,CSVISGTDSLGANVLTF,TGCAGTGTTATCTCCGGGACGGACTCTCTTGGGGCCAACGTCCTGACTTTC
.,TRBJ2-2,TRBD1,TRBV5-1,CASSLGTGVHGELFF,TGCGCCAGCAGCTTGGGGACAGGGGTTCACGGGGAGCTGTTTTTT
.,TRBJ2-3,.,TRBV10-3,CAITKELAMVGSDTQYF,TGTGCCATCACCAAGGAGCTAGCGATGGTCGGTTCAGATACGCAGTATTTT
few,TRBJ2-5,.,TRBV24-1,CATSDKTQFQETQYF,TGTGCCACCAGTGACAAGACTCAGTTCCAAGAGACCCAGTACTTC
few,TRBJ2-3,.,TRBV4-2,CASSQLMGSLADTQYF,TGTGCCAGCAGCCAGCTCATGGGGTCGCTCGCAGATACGCAGTATTTT
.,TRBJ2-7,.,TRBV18,CASSPGGGDNEQYF,TGTGCCAGCTCACCCGGAGGGGGGGATAACGAGCAGTACTTC
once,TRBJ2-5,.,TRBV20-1,CSARASGTQHF,TGCAGTGCTAGAGCTTCCGGGACCCAGCACTTC
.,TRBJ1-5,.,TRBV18,CASSPVLSNQPQHF,TGTGCCAGCTCACCAGTGCTAAGCAATCAGCCCCAGCATTTT
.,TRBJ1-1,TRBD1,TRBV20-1,CSASPWTGAKNTEAFF,TGCAGTGCTAGCCCCTGGACAGGGGCGAAGAACACTGAAGCTTTCTTT
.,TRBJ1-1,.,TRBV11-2,CASSLEFGKKGTEAFF,TGTGCCAGCAGCTTAGAGTTTGGCAAAAAGGGGACTGAAGCTTTCTTT
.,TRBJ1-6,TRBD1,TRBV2,CARGGQGDSPLHF,TGTGCCAGGGGCGGACAGGGTGATTCACCCCTCCACTTT
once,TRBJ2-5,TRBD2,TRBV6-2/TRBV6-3,CASSFLGLAEGTQYF,TGTGCCAGCAGCTTCCTGGGACTAGCCGAGGGGACCCAGTACTTC
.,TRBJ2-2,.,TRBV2,CASSEVVTGELFF,TGTGCCAGCAGTGAAGTAGTCACCGGGGAGCTGTTTTTT
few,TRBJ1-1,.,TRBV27,CASSLRDLGTEAFF,TGTGCCAGCAGTTTAAGGGACTTAGGTACTGAAGCTTTCTTT
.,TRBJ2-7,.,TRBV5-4,CASSLSGGYSSYEQYF,TGTGCCAGCAGCTTGTCAGGAGGCTACTCGTCCTACGAGCAGTACTTC
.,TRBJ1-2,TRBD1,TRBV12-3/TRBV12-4,CASRQGADYGYTF,TGTGCCAGCAGACAGGGGGCTGACTATGGCTACACCTTC
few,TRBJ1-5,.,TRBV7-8,CASSLVGAVNQPQHF,TGTGCCAGCAGCTTAGTGGGGGCAGTTAATCAGCCCCAGCATTTT
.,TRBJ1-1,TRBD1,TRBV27,CASGDRGLNTEAFF,TGTGCCAGCGGAGACAGGGGTCTGAACACTGAAGCTTTCTTT
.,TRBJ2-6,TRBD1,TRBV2,CASRKGTVPSGANVLTF,TGTGCCAGCAGAAAAGGGACAGTGCCATCTGGGGCCAACGTCCTGACTTTC